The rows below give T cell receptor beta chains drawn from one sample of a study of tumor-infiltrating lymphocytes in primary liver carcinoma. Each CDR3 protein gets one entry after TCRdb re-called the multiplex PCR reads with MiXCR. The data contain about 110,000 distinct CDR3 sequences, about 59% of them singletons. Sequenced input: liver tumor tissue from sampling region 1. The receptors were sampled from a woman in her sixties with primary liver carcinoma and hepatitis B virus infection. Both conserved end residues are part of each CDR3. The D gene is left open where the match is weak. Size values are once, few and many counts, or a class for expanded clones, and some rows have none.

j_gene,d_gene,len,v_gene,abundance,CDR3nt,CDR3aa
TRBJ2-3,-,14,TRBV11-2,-,TGTGCCAGCAGCCCGGGACCCCCCACAGGTACGCAGTATTTT,CASSPGPPTGTQYF
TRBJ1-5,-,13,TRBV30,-,TGTGCCTGGAGTGAAAGTAACAATCAGCCCCAGCATTTT,CAWSESNNQPQHF
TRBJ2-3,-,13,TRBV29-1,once,TGCAGCGTTGGAACTAGTGGGGTACATACGCAGTATTTT,CSVGTSGVHTQYF
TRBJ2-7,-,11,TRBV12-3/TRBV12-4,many,TGTGCCAGCAGTTTATTGGGGGAGCAGTACTTC,CASSLLGEQYF
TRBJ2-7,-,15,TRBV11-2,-,TGTACAAGCAGCCCACGGACGTCAAGTAGCTACGAGCAGTACTTC,CTSSPRTSSSYEQYF
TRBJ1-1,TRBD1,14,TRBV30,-,TGTGCCTGGATGCAGGGGGGATGGGGGGCTGAAGCTTTCTTT,CAWMQGGWGAEAFF
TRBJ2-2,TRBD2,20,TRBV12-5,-,TGTGCTAGTGGTTTGCGCCTCGGGACTAGCTGGATGGCGAACACCGGGGAGCTGTTTTTT,CASGLRLGTSWMANTGELFF
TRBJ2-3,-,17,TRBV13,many,TGTGCCAGCAGCCCCCCTCCCAAAAAATGGGGCACAGATACGCAGTATTTT,CASSPPPKKWGTDTQYF
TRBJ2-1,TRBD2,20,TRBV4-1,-,TGCGCCAGCAGCCCAATTCCCGGGACTAGCTTCGAGAGCCCCCACAATGAGCAGTTCTTC,CASSPIPGTSFESPHNEQFF
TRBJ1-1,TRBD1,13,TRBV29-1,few,TGCAGCGTTGTGGGACAGCAGAACACTGAAGCTTTCTTT,CSVVGQQNTEAFF
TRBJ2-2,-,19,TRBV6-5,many,TGTGCCAGCAGTTACCGCGGGGGGGACAGGGGTGTGAACACCGGGGAGCTGTTTTTT,CASSYRGGDRGVNTGELFF
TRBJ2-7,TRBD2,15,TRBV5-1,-,TGCACCAGCAGCTTCCTAGCGGGCTTCGGGGACGAGCAGTACTTC,CTSSFLAGFGDEQYF
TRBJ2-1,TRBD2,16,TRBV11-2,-,TGTGCCAGCAGCCTAGAGCGGGCGGGAGGGAGCAATGAGCAGTCCTTC,CASSLERAGGSNEQSF
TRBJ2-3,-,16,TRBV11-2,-,TGTGCCAGCAGCTTAGACCAGTCAGGAGGAGGAGATACGCAGTATTTT,CASSLDQSGGGDTQYF
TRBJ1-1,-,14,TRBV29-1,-,TGCGGCGTTCTTACCGGGATAGGGAACACTGAAGCTTTCTTT,CGVLTGIGNTEAFF
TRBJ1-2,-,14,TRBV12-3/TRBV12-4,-,TGTGCCAGCAGTTCGATGGCAGGGTTCCTTGGCTACACCTTC,CASSSMAGFLGYTF
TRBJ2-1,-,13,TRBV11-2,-,TGTGCCAGCAGCTTAGGGACCATCAATGAGCAGTCCTTT,CASSLGTINEQSF
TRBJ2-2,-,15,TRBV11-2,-,TGTGCAAGCAGCTTAATAAGGGGGTCCATCGGGGAGCTGTTTTTT,CASSLIRGSIGELFF
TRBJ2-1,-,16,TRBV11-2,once,TGTGCCAGCAGCCGGTGGACTTGCTGGTTAGAAGATGAGCAGTTCTTC,CASSRWTCWLEDEQFF
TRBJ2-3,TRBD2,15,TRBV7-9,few,TGTGCCAGCAGCGGGACTAGCGGGATCTCGGATACGCAGTATTTT,CASSGTSGISDTQYF
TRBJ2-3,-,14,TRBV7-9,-,TGTGCCAGCAGCTTAGACCAGGGAAAAGATGCGCAGTATTTT,CASSLDQGKDAQYF
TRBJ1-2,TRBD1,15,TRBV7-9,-,TGTAACAGCAGCTTATCCGCGACAGGGGAGGATGGCTACACCTTC,CNSSLSATGEDGYTF
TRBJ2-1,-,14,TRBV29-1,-,TGCAGCGTTGTAGGCAAGTCCTCCTACAATGTGCAGTTCTTC,CSVVGKSSYNVQFF
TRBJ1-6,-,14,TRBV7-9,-,TGTGACAGCAGCCTGAGGACAGATGGGTCACCCCTCCTCTTT,CDSSLRTDGSPLLF
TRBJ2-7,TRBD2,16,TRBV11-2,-,TGTGCCAGTAGCATTCTGACTAGCCGAATTATCTACGAGCAGTACTTC,CASSILTSRIIYEQYF
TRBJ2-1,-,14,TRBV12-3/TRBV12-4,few,TGTGCCAGCAGTTTAGACCGCTACAACGGTGAGCAGTTCTTC,CASSLDRYNGEQFF
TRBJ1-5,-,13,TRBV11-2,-,TGTGCCAGGAGCCTAGGCAGGGGTAAGCCCCAGCATTTT,CARSLGRGKPQHF
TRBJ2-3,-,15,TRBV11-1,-,TGTGCCAGCAGCCAGGGGGGGACAAGCACAGATACACAGTATTTT,CASSQGGTSTDTQYF
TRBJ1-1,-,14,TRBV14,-,TGTGCCAGCAGCGACTGGGCGGGGGACACTGAAGCTTTCTTT,CASSDWAGDTEAFF
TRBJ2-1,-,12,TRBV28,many,TGTGCCAGCACGGTCAGGGGAGAGGAGCAGTTCTTC,CASTVRGEEQFF
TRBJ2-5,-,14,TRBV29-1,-,TGCAGCGTCCCCCAATCATGTGCAGAAGAGACCCAGTACTTC,CSVPQSCAEETQYF
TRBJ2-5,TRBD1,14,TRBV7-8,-,TGTGCCAGCAGCTCAGGGGACAGCCAAGAGACCCAGTACTTC,CASSSGDSQETQYF
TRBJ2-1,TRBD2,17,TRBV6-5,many,TGTGCCAGCAGATGGGCCGCTAGCGGGAGGGCCGGGAATGAGCAGTTCTTC,CASRWAASGRAGNEQFF
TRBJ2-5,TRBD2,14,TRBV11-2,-,TGTACCAGCAGCTGGACTAGCGGGCAAGAGACCCAGTATTTC,CTSSWTSGQETQYF
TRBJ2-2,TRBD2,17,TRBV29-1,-,TGCAGCGTTGGGGCAGATGGTAGTGGGAGGGATCACTGGGAGCTGTTTTTT,CSVGADGSGRDHWELFF